What follows describes a single TCR beta chain. The sample belongs to a study of blood T cell repertoires in COVID-19. Background on the study: COVID-19 samples from acute and convalescent phases originated in the United States, Italy and Spain. Sample material is recorded as cDNA or gDNA derived from T cells, B-cell-depleted T cells, or PBMCs.

In the original analysis: Researchers report that nucleated cell counts were estimated from reference gene primer amplification. The protocol was immunoSEQ multiplex PCR, while the TCRdb copy is restricted to in-frame clones and leaves out a portion. D and trimming were read from the DNA, whereas the V and J calls and clone size are those reported in that table. The table lists 95,000 to 120,000 clones, around 83% of them singletons, with roughly 3.5% in the top ten. This clonotype was sampled from a man aged 40-49 years with acute or convalescent COVID-19. The sample was peripheral blood.

As DNA, the CDR3 is TGTGCCACCAGTGGCGGGGGGACCCACGAGCAGTACTTC. It is translated as CATSGGGTHEQYF. The chain couples TRBV24-1 to TRBJ2-7; 8 bases match TRBD2. The CDR3 spans 13 residues. The germline gives CDR1 KGHDR, CDR2 SFDVKD. V dropped 5 bases and J dropped 5; count of bases not matched to a gene: 4.